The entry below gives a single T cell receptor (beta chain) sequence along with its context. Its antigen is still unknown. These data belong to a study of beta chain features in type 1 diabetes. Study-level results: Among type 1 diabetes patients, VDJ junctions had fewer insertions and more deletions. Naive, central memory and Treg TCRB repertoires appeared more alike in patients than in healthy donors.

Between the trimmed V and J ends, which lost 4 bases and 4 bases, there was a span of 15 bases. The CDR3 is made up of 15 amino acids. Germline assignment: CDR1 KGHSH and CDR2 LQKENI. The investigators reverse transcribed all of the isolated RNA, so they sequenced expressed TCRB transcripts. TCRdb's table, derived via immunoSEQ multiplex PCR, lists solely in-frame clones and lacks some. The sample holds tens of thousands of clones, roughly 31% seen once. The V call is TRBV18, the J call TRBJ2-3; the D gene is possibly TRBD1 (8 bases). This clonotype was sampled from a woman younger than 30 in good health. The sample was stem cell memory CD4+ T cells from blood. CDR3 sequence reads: CASSLRTGRADTQYF. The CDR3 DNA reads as TGTGCCAGCTCACTCCGGACAGGGAGGGCAGATACGCAGTATTTT.